Each of the 12 T cell receptor beta chains below was sequenced from the same sample in a study of blood T cell repertoires in COVID-19. Measured with immunoSEQ multiplex PCR; TCRdb has only the in-frame clones, and not every one. The sample includes some 45,000 clones, more than 65% of them seen just once. The material sequenced was peripheral blood. Source of these receptors: a woman aged 60-70 years with acute or convalescent COVID-19.

This chain joins TRBV2 and TRBJ1-1, with TRBD1 as a possible D gene (5 bases). CDR3 length: 12 residues. Germline V lookup: CDR1 SNHLY, CDR2 FYNNEI. Between the trimmed V and J ends, which lost 7 bases and 7 bases, there was a span of 13 bases. The DNA for the CDR3 is TGTGCCAGCAACCTGGGAAGGGGTGAAGCTTTCTTT. This codes for CASNLGRGEAFF.

This chain joins TRBV7-9 and TRBJ2-3, with a possible D match to TRBD2 (6 bases). Germline loops: CDR1 SEHNR, CDR2 FQNEAQ (reference sequence). The CDR3 length is 16 residues. V was shortened by 0 bases and J by 0 bases, with 10 bases between the two germline ends. The CDR3 spells CASSLAGGPSTDTQYF. The CDR3 bases are TGTGCCAGCAGCTTAGCGGGGGGTCCTAGCACAGATACGCAGTATTTT.

In its sample, this clone was seen once. The rearrangement joins TRBV2 to TRBJ1-4, with D unresolved. V lost 1 base and J lost 7, with 10 bases in between. The CDR3 is 14 residues long. Germline CDR1 and CDR2: SNHLY and FYNNEI. The CDR3 coding sequence is TGTGCCAGCAGTGAAGAAGAGGTTTCTGAAAAACTGTTTTTT. It translates to CASSEEEVSEKLFF.

This clone was recorded only once. The chain is built from TRBV24-1 and TRBJ2-1; maybe TRBD1 (6 bases). Trimming took off 4 bases at V and 0 bases at J, with 6 bases between the two ends. This CDR3 comprises 14 residues. Per the germline V gene, CDR1 is KGHDR and CDR2 is SFDVKD. The CDR3 nucleotides read TGTGCCACCAGTGACAGGGGCTCCTACAATGAGCAGTTCTTC. This gives the protein CATSDRGSYNEQFF.

V and J are TRBV21-1 and TRBJ2-7; the table's TRBD1 call for D was not verified on the DNA. TRBV21-1 is recorded as a pseudogene. The CDR3 extends over 20 amino acids. CDR3 loop: CASSNPRQDFIRFTPYEQYF. The CDR3 DNA reads TGTGCCAGCAGCAACCCAAGACAGGATTTCATCCGCTTTACCCCTTACGAGCAGTACTTC.

The V and J genes are TRBV7-2 and TRBJ2-1; 10 nucleotides match TRBD2. V shed 5 bases and J 4 bases; nucleotides not matched to a gene: 8. Germline V CDR1 and CDR2: SGHTA, FQGNSA. The CDR3 totals 16 residues. CDR3 sequence reads: CASSARGTSVYNEQFF. The CDR3 bases are TGTGCCAGCAGCGCTCGGGGGACTAGCGTATACAATGAGCAGTTCTTC.

Concerning this clone: Likely a read error: the CDR3 ends without its conserved phenylalanine or tryptophan. The DNA is omitted, as the CDR3 cannot be located on it reliably, and the CDR3 follows TCRdb's listing. The V and J genes are TRBV5-5 and TRBJ1-1; the D segment call TRBD1 is taken from the table without a DNA check. The CDR3 numbers 14 amino acids, ends counted. Germline values: CDR1 SGHKS, CDR2 YYEKEE (reference sequence). CDR3 amino acids: CASSFRDRGIDTYI.

V and J are TRBV5-6 and TRBJ2-7; D might be TRBD1 (6 bases). The CDR3 totals 13 residues. From germline, CDR1 is SGHDT and CDR2 YYEEEE. The germline V and J ends were trimmed by 4 bases and 2 bases, with 10 bases remaining between them. The CDR3 DNA follows: TGTGCCAGCAGCCAGGACAGTCCCTACGAGCAGTACTTC. It is translated as CASSQDSPYEQYF.

The chain is built from TRBV29-1 and TRBJ1-1; maybe TRBD1 (6 bases). Germline CDR1 reads SQVTM; CDR2 reads ANQGSEA. Trimming took 7 bases from V and 4 from J, leaving 13 bases between them. This CDR3 comprises 12 residues. The CDR3 nucleotides are TGCAGCGGTGCGGGGGCCGGCACTGAAGCTTTCTTT. Its protein product is CSGAGAGTEAFF.

The rearrangement joins TRBV6-6 to TRBJ2-1; tentative D call: TRBD2 (6 bases). The CDR3 is 16 residues long. Germline V gene sequence: CDR1 MNHNY, CDR2 SVGAGI (reference sequence). The ends were cut back, 4 bases at V and 1 base at J, with 14 bases in the middle. The CDR3 DNA follows: TGTGCCAGCAGTTTAGCTAGCGCTTATTCCTACAATGAGCAGTTCTTC. Translating it yields CASSLASAYSYNEQFF.

This chain joins TRBV18 and TRBJ1-1; D not certain. The CDR3 is 15 amino acids. Germline CDR1 is KGHSH and CDR2 is LQKENI. The V end was cut by 3 bases, the J end by 5 bases, with 16 bases between. CDR3 region: CASSPRVRQETEAFF. The CDR3 DNA is TGTGCCAGCTCACCGAGGGTTCGACAAGAGACTGAAGCTTTCTTT.

The chain is built from TRBV27 and TRBJ2-7; D is perhaps TRBD1 (6 bases). The CDR3 covers 15 residues. Deletions cut 1 base from V and 3 bases from J, with 13 bases between. Germline CDR1 MNHEY, CDR2 SMNVEV (reference sequence). CDR3 amino acids: CASSLFWGQNYEQYF. CDR3 nucleotide sequence: TGTGCCAGCAGTTTATTTTGGGGGCAGAACTACGAGCAGTACTTC.